This T cell receptor beta chain is drawn from a study of brain T cells in children with intractable seizures. Here immunoSEQ multiplex PCR was the method, and the copy in TCRdb shows in-frame clones only, minus some. The sample consists of around 80,000 clones, around 91% of them appearing once. CDR1 and CDR2 from the germline V gene are SGHNT and YYREEE (reference sequence). CDR3 length: 13 residues. V was pared by 6 bases and J by 5 bases, with 5 bases of the junction left unmatched. Sequencing was limited to surgery cases with top T cell transcript signatures in brain tissue. In regard to this clone: Its antigen is currently unknown.

General study results and limits: HCMV serostatus was not known, and viral specificity came from CDR3 similarity only.

This receptor was obtained from a girl aged 2 to 9 with Rasmussen encephalitis and intractable seizures. Sequences were derived from peripheral blood, sampled at surgery. The rearrangement links TRBV5-4 to TRBJ2-5; 9 bases agree with TRBD2. The CDR3 is CASNKRGEETQYF. CDR3 bases: TGTGCCAGCAATAAGCGGGGGGAGGAGACCCAGTACTTC.